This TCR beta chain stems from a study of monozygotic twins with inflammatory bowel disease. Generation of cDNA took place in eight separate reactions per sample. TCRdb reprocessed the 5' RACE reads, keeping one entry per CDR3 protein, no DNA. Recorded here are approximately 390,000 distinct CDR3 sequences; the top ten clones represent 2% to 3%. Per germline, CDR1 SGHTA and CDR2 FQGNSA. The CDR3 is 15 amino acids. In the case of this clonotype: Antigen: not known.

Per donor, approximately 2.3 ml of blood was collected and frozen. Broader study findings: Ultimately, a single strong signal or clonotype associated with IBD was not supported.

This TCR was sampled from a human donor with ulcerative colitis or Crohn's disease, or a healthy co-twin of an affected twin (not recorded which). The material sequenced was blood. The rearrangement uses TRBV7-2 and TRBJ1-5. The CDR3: CASSTQGGDNQPQHF.